This T cell receptor (beta chain) was recovered during a study of read filtering for tumor transcriptome and immune sequencing. Study-level information: R-ISS stage counts were about 8 for I, roughly 16 for II, about 7 for III. Study results and limitations: Roughly 80% of IR-seq clonotypes had one read, totaling 3% to 4.5% of reads; RNA-seq: around 70% and 40%.

The germline gives CDR1 SGHTA, CDR2 FQGNSA. Trimming pared 3 bases from V and 6 bases from J, leaving 14 bases between. This CDR3 has 14 residues. Molecular barcoded adaptors covering alpha/delta and beta/gamma chains were used on approximately 400 ng RNA. TCRdb processed the reads anew with MiXCR; each CDR3 protein has one entry. The sample records approximately 14,000 distinct CDR3 sequences, around 21% being singletons. Turning to this clonotype: What it binds is unknown.

This receptor was taken from a donor over 35 with multiple myeloma. J is TRBJ1-2 and V is TRBV7-2, with D maybe TRBD1 (5 bases). Sequencing used a population of CD138-negative cells sorted from bone marrow. The CDR3 region is CASSFGRAGNGYTF. In DNA form, the CDR3 reads TGTGCCAGCAGCTTTGGCAGGGCAGGAAATGGCTACACCTTC.